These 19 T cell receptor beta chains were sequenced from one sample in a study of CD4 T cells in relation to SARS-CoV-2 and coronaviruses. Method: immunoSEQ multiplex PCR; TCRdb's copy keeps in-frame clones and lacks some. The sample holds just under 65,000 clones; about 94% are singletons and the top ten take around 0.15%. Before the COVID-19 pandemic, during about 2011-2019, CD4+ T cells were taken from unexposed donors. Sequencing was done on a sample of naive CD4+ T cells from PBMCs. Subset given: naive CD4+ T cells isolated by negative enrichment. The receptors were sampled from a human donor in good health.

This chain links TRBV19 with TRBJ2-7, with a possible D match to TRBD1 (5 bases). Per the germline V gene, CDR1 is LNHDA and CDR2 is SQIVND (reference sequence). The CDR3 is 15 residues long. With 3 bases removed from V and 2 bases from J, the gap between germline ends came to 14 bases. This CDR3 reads CASSILALGAYEQYF. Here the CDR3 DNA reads TGTGCCAGTAGTATTCTCGCCCTAGGGGCCTACGAGCAGTACTTC.

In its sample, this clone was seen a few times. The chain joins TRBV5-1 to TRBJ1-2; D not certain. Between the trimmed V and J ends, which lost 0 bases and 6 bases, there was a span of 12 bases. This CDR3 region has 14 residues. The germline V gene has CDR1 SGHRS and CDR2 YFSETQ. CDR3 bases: TGCGCCAGCAGCTTGGACACTATAGGGAATGGCTACACCTTC. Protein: CASSLDTIGNGYTF.

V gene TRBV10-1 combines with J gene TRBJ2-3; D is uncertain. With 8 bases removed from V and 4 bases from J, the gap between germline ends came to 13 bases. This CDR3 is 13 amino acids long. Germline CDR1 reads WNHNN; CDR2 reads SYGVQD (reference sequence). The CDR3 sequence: CASGGPAPDTQYF. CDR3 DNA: TGCGCCAGCGGCGGCCCGGCGCCAGATACGCAGTATTTT.

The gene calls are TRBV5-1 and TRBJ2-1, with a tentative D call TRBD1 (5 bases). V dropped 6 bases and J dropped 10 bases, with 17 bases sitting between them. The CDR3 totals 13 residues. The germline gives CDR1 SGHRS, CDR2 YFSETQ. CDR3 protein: CASTETDNAEQFF. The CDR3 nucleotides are TGCGCCAGCACCGAGACAGATAACGCCGAGCAGTTCTTC.

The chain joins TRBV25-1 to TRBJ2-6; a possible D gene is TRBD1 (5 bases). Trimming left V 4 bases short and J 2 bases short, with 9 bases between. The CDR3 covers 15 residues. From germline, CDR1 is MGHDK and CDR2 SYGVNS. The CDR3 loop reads CASSAQGTGANVLTF. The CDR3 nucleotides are TGTGCCAGCAGTGCCCAGGGCACTGGGGCCAACGTCCTGACTTTC.

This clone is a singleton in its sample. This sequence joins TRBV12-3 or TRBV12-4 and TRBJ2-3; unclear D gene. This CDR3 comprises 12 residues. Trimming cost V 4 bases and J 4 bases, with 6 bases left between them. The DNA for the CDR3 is TGTGCCAGCAGTTCCGATCCAGATACGCAGTATTTT. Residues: CASSSDPDTQYF.

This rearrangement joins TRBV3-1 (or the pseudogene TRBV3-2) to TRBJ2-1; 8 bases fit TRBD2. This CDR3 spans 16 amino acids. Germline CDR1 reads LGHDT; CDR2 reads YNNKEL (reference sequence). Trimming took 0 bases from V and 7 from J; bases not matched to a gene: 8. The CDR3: CASSQDLSGSGNEQFF. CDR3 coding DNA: TGTGCCAGCAGCCAAGATTTGAGCGGGAGTGGAAATGAGCAGTTCTTC.

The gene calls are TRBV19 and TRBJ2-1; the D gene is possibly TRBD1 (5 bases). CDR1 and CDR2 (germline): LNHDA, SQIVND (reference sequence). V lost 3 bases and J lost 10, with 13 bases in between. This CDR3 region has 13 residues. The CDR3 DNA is TGTGCCAGTAGTATTAACCCAGACAGCGAGCAGTTCTTC. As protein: CASSINPDSEQFF.

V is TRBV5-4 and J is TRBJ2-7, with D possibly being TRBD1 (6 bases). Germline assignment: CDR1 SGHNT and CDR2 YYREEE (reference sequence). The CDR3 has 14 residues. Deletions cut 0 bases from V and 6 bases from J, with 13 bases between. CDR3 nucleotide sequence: TGTGCCAGCAGCTTGGGGGCAGGGGCGGTCGAGCAGTACTTC. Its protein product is CASSLGAGAVEQYF.

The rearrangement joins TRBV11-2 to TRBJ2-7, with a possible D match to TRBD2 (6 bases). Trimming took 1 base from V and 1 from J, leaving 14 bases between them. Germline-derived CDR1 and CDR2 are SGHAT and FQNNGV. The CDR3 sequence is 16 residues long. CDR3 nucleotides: TGTGCCAGCAGCTTAGTGTGGGCGGGGAATTCCTACGAGCAGTACTTC. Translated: CASSLVWAGNSYEQYF.

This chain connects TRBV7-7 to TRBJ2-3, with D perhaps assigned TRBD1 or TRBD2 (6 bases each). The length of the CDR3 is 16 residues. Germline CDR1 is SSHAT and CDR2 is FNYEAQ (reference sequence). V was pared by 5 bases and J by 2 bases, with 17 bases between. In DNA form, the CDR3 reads TGTGCCAGCAGCCCCAAGGGGGGCACCTACACAGATACGCAGTATTTT. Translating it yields CASSPKGGTYTDTQYF.

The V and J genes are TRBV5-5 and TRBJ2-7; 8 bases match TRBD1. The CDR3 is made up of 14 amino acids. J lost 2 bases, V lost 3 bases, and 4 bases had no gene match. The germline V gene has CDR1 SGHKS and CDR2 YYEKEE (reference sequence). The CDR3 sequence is CASSSGQAAYEQYF. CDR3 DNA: TGTGCCAGCAGCTCGGGACAGGCGGCCTACGAGCAGTACTTC.

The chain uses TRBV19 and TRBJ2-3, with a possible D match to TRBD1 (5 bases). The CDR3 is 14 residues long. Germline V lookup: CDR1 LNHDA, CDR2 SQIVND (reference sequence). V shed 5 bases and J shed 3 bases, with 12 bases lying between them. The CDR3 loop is CASSQTRQTDTQYF. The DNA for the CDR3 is TGTGCCAGTAGTCAAACCCGACAGACAGATACGCAGTATTTT. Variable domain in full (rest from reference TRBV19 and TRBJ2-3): DGGITQSPKYLFRKEGQNVTLSCEQNLNHDAMYWYRQDPGQGLRLIYYSQIVNDFQKGDIAEGYSVSREKKESFPLTVTSAQKNPTAFYLCASSQTRQTDTQYFGPGTRLTVL.

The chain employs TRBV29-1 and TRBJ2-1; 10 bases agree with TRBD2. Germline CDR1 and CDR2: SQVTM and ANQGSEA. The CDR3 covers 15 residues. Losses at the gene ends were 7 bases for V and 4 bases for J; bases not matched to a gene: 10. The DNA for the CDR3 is TGCAGCGCCGTCCTTTTAGCGGGAGGTTACAATGAGCAGTTCTTC. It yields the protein CSAVLLAGGYNEQFF.

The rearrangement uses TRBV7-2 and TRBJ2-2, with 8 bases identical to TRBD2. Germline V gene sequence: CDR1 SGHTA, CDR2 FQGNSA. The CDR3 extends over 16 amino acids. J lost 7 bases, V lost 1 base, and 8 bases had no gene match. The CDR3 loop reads CASSLDTGGISGELFF. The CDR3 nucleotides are TGTGCCAGCAGCTTAGATACGGGAGGGATTAGCGGGGAGCTGTTTTTT.

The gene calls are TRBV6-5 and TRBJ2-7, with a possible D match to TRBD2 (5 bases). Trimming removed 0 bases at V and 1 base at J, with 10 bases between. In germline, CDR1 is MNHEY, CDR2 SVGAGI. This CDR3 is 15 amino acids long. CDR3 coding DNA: TGTGCCAGCAGTTACTCCCGTCTAGCTTCCTACGAGCAGTACTTC. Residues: CASSYSRLASYEQYF.

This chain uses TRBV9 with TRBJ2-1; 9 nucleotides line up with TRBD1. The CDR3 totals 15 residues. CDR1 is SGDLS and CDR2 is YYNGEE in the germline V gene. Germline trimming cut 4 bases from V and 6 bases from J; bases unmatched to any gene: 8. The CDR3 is CASSHGTGFSNEQFF. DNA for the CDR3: TGTGCCAGCAGCCACGGGACAGGGTTTAGCAATGAGCAGTTCTTC.

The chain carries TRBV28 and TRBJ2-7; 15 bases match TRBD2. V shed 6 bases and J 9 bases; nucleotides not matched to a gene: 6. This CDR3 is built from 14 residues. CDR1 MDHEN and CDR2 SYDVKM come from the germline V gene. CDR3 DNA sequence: TGTGCCAGCAGAGGGACTAGCGGGAGGAAAGGGCAGTACTTC. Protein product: CASRGTSGRKGQYF.

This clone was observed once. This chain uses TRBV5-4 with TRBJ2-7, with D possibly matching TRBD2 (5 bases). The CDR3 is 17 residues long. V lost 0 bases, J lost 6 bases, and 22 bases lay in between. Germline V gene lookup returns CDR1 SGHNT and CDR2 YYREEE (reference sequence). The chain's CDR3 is CASSLGHAGVGPLEQYF. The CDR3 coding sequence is TGTGCCAGCAGCTTGGGCCATGCCGGGGTTGGCCCCCTCGAGCAGTACTTC.